Each of the 9 T cell receptor beta chains below was sequenced from the same sample in a study of graft-versus-host responses after intestinal transplantation (dated by TCRdb to the early 2020s). The method behind the library was the immunoSEQ multiplex PCR assay. TCRdb holds this immuneACCESS table with in-frame rearrangements only. Some clones are missing; in checked studies, unresolved V genes explain under half, and the rest has no known cause. In all, the sample holds about 100,000 clones, and roughly 87% of those were seen once. 0.95% of the sample lies in the top ten. In light of the paper, this sample's time point label describes: cells obtained before transplantation from donor or recipient. Antigens of these TCRs are unknown. The specimen comprised unstimulated CD4+ T cells sorted from spleen or lymph node cells, sampled before transplant. The receptors stem from a human donor who was the organ donor for an intestinal transplant.

The chain links TRBV6-5 to TRBJ1-1; 8 bases match TRBD1. J lost 6 bases, V lost 5 bases, and 2 bases had no gene match. The germline CDR1 and CDR2 sequences are MNHEY and SVGAGI. CDR3 length equals 12 residues. The CDR3: CASSQTGAEAFF. In nucleotides, the CDR3 is TGTGCCAGCAGTCAGACAGGGGCTGAAGCTTTCTTT.

The chain couples TRBV5-5 to TRBJ2-7; 7 positions agree with TRBD1. The V segment lost 0 bases and the J segment 2 bases; nucleotides outside the gene matches: 8. The CDR3 has 16 amino acids. Germline CDR1 is SGHKS and CDR2 is YYEKEE (reference sequence). The CDR3 nucleotides read TGTGCCAGCAGCTTGGGAGGGGGCATGATAACCTACGAGCAGTACTTC. As protein: CASSLGGGMITYEQYF.

This clone was seen just once. The chain uses TRBV6-5 and TRBJ1-1; 7 bases align to TRBD1. The CDR3 is 14 amino acids. The germline gives CDR1 MNHEY, CDR2 SVGAGI. V lost 6 bases and J lost 1; bases outside the gene matches: 5. CDR3 in DNA: TGTGCCAGCAGGAGAAGACAGGGGAACACTGAAGCTTTCTTT. Translated: CASRRRQGNTEAFF.

The rearrangement joins TRBV18 to TRBJ2-1, with no clear D. The CDR3 has 15 amino acids. Germline V gives CDR1 KGHSH, CDR2 LQKENI. The ends were cut back, 4 bases at V and 6 bases at J, with 16 bases in the middle. CDR3 in amino acids: CASSLLYQAPNEQFF. For the CDR3, the DNA is TGTGCCAGCTCACTTCTTTATCAGGCCCCCAATGAGCAGTTCTTC.

The chain is built from TRBV5-1 and TRBJ1-1; 8 nucleotides line up with TRBD1. The CDR3 covers 16 residues. Germline loops: CDR1 SGHRS, CDR2 YFSETQ. The junction had 7 bases not matched to a gene; V was cut back by 0 bases and J by 3 bases. The CDR3 DNA is TGCGCCAGCAGCTTGGAGGCCAGGGGGCGGTACACTGAAGCTTTCTTT. Amino acids: CASSLEARGRYTEAFF.

The chain recombines TRBV9 with TRBJ2-6, with D hard to call. Germline V gene sequence: CDR1 SGDLS, CDR2 YYNGEE. The V end lost 6 bases, the J end lost 1 base, and 14 bases lay between the germline ends. The CDR3 length is 16 residues. CDR3 bases: TGTGCCAGCACCGCGCCGGATAGATCTGGGGCCAACGTCCTGACTTTC. This gives the protein CASTAPDRSGANVLTF.

The chain combines TRBV19 with TRBJ2-5, with 10 bases identical to TRBD1. The CDR3 consists of 13 residues. CDR1 is LNHDA, CDR2 SQIVND, per germline (reference sequence). Trimming removed 6 bases from V and 3 bases from J; junction bases left unmatched: 1. CDR3: CASRGQGKETQYF. As DNA, the CDR3 is TGTGCCAGTAGGGGACAGGGGAAAGAGACCCAGTACTTC.

The V call is TRBV11-2, the J call TRBJ2-7, with TRBD1 identical over 10 bases. This CDR3 region has 16 residues. V trimming: 1 base; J trimming: 3 bases; junction bases outside the gene matches: 6. Germline V gene lookup returns CDR1 SGHAT and CDR2 FQNNGV. The chain's CDR3 is CASSLARRTGGYEQYF. Written as DNA, the CDR3 is TGTGCCAGCAGCTTAGCCCGAAGGACAGGGGGCTACGAGCAGTACTTC.

V and J are TRBV6-1 and TRBJ2-3, with unresolved D. The CDR3 covers 13 residues. V was pared by 6 bases and J by 2 bases, with 9 bases between. Per germline, CDR1 MNHNS and CDR2 SASEGT. The CDR3 region is CASRAASTDTQYF. The CDR3 region has the DNA TGTGCCAGCAGGGCAGCGTCCACAGATACGCAGTATTTT.